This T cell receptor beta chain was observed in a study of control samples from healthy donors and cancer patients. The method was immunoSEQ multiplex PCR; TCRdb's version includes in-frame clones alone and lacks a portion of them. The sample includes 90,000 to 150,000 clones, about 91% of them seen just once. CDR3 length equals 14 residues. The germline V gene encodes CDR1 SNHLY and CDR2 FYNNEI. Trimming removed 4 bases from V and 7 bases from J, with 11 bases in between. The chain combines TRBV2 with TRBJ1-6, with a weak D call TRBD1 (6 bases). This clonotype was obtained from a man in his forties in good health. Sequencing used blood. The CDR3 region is CASSGGTPNSPLHF. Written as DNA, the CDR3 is TGTGCCAGCAGTGGAGGGACACCCAATTCACCCCTCCACTTT. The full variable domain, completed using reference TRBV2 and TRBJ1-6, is EPEVTQTPSHQVTQMGQEVILRCVPISNHLYFYWYRQILGQKVEFLVSFYNNEISEKSEIFDDQFSVERPDGSNFTLKIRSTKLEDSAMYFCASSGGTPNSPLHFGNGTRLTVT.